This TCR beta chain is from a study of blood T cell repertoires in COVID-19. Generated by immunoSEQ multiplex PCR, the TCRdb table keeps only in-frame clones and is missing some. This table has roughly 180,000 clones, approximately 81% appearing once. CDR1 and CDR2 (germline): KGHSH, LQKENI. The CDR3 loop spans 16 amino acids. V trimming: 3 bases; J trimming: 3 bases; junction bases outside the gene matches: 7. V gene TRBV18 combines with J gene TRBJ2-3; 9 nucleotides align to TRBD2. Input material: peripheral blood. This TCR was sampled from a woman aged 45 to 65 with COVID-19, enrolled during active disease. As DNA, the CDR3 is TGTGCCAGCTCACCCTCCGGGACTAGCTTAACAGATACGCAGTATTTT. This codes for CASSPSGTSLTDTQYF.